These 23 T cell receptor beta chains were all obtained from the same sample, sequenced in a study of T cells in Graves' hyperthyroidism and ophthalmopathy. TCR beta CDR3 regions were amplified from RNA transcripts. The HTBI primer set served for first-round RT-PCR of the TCR CDR3. TCRdb re-called the multiplex PCR reads with MiXCR, one entry per CDR3 protein. The table includes 250,000 to 350,000 distinct CDR3 sequences, approximately 20% detected once. The specimen sequenced was blood. Receptors were obtained from a man younger than 45 with Graves' ophthalmopathy.

Remarks on this clonotype: The germline gene is not matched at one end of the junction; a read error may be the cause. The chain joins TRBV11-3 to TRBJ2-3; D gene ambiguous. The V gene's germline CDR1 is SGHNT and CDR2 YENEEA. This CDR3 spans 15 amino acids. CDR3 sequence reads: CASSLVLRSTDTQYF. The CDR3 nucleotides are TGTGCCAGCAGTTTAGTGTTGCGGTCCACAGATACGCAGTATTTT.

The chain couples TRBV24-1 to TRBJ2-3; 7 nucleotides agree with TRBD1. The CDR3 covers 15 residues. The trim removed 9 bases at V and 2 bases at J, leaving 10 bases unmatched. Per the germline V gene, CDR1 is KGHDR and CDR2 is SFDVKD. The CDR3 DNA follows: TGTGCCACCTCCAGGACAGGAAGGCACACAGATACGCAGTATTTT. Its translation is CATSRTGRHTDTQYF.

The chain combines TRBV7-2 with TRBJ2-3, with 7 bases matching TRBD1. Germline assignment: CDR1 SGHTA and CDR2 FQGNSA. This CDR3 comprises 15 residues. V shed 2 bases and J 8 bases; nucleotides not matched to a gene: 10. The CDR3 region is CASSLSSGGSGTQYF. The CDR3 DNA reads TGTGCCAGCAGCTTATCTTCAGGGGGTTCGGGTACGCAGTATTTT.

V is TRBV5-4 and J is TRBJ2-6; 8 bases line up with TRBD1. The CDR3 is 17 residues long. Per the germline V gene, CDR1 is SGHNT and CDR2 is YYREEE (reference sequence). The V segment lost 3 bases and the J segment 0 bases; nucleotides outside the gene matches: 5. CDR3 amino acids: CASSSRQGSSGANVLTF. The CDR3, as DNA: TGTGCCAGCAGCTCTCGACAGGGGAGCTCTGGGGCCAACGTCCTGACTTTC. The full variable domain, completed using reference TRBV5-4 and TRBJ2-6, is ETGVTQSPTHLIKTRGQQVTLRCSSQSGHNTVSWYQQALGQGPQFIFQYYREEENGRGNFPPRFSGLQFPNYSSELNVNALELDDSALYLCASSSRQGSSGANVLTFGAGSRLTVL.

This clonotype was seen a handful of times. The V and J genes are TRBV5-1 and TRBJ1-1; TRBD1 matches at 12 bases. CDR1 and CDR2 (germline): SGHRS, YFSETQ. The J segment lost 4 bases and the V segment lost 4 bases, leaving 8 bases of the junction unmatched. This CDR3 is built from 16 residues. The CDR3 is CASSPGTGGRATEAFF. DNA for the CDR3: TGCGCCAGCAGCCCCGGGACAGGGGGCCGTGCCACTGAAGCTTTCTTT. Filled out from reference TRBV5-1 and TRBJ1-1, the complete variable domain reads KAGVTQTPRYLIKTRGQQVTLSCSPISGHRSVSWYQQTPGQGLQFLFEYFSETQRNKGNFPGRFSGRQFSNSRSEMNVSTLELGDSALYLCASSPGTGGRATEAFFGQGTRLTVV.

There are many counts of this clonotype. The genes are TRBV11-2 and TRBJ1-1; a possible D gene is TRBD1 (6 bases). The CDR3 runs to 14 residues. Trimming pared 5 bases from V and 0 bases from J, leaving 10 bases between. Germline-derived CDR1 and CDR2 are SGHAT and FQNNGV. The CDR3 DNA reads TGTGCCAGCAGCAGGGGACAAGTGAACACTGAAGCTTTCTTT. It yields the protein CASSRGQVNTEAFF.

This clonotype has at least ten counts. The chain links TRBV7-8 to TRBJ1-4; 9 bases match TRBD1. Germline CDR1 reads SGHVS; CDR2 reads FQNEAQ. This CDR3 spans 16 amino acids. Trimming removed 2 bases from V and 0 bases from J; junction bases left unmatched: 1. The CDR3 loop reads CASSLRQGATNEKLFF. In nucleotides, the CDR3 is TGTGCCAGCAGCTTAAGACAGGGGGCAACTAATGAAAAACTGTTTTTT.

This clonotype showed up just a few times. V is TRBV12-3 or TRBV12-4 and J is TRBJ2-2; D is perhaps TRBD1 or TRBD2 (6 bases each). The CDR3 has 17 residues. Deletions cut 6 bases from V and 8 bases from J, with 25 bases between. The DNA of the CDR3 is TGTGCCAGCAGCCGCGATGTTGTTGGGGGGCAAGCGGGGGAGCTGTTTTTT. Translating gives CASSRDVVGGQAGELFF.

The table lists this clonotype with a few counts. The CDR3 loop is CASSWLHSGNTIYF. In nucleotides, the CDR3 is TGTGCCAGCAGTTGGTTACACTCTGGAAACACCATATATTTT. V and J are TRBV28 and TRBJ1-3; D remains unclear. CDR3 size: 14 residues. Germline V gene sequence: CDR1 MDHEN, CDR2 SYDVKM. Trimming left V 4 bases short and J 0 bases short, with 7 bases between. The whole variable domain, remainder taken from reference TRBV28 and TRBJ1-3, is DVKVTQSSRYLVKRTGEKVFLECVQDMDHENMFWYRQDPGLGLRLIYFSYDVKMKEKGDIPEGYSVSREKKERFSLILESASTNQTSMYLCASSWLHSGNTIYFGEGSWLTVV.

This clonotype has a count of ten or more. The rearrangement uses TRBV30 and TRBJ2-1; D ambiguous. CDR3 length equals 14 residues. Trimming stripped 1 base from V and 0 bases from J, with 7 bases between. Germline V gene data show CDR1 as GTSNPN and CDR2 as SVGIG (reference sequence). The CDR3: CAWSGPSSYNEQFF. The CDR3, as DNA: TGTGCCTGGAGTGGACCCAGCTCCTACAATGAGCAGTTCTTC.

The chain employs TRBV7-9 and TRBJ2-6; D unresolved. Between the trimmed V and J ends, which lost 1 base and 0 bases, there was a span of 4 bases. The length of the CDR3 is 15 residues. Germline values: CDR1 SEHNR, CDR2 FQNEAQ (reference sequence). The CDR3, as DNA: TGTGCCAGCAGCTTAGTTTTCTCTGGGGCCAACGTCCTGACTTTC. Its protein is CASSLVFSGANVLTF.

This clonotype showed up many times. The chain is built from TRBV20-1 and TRBJ2-7, with TRBD1 matching over 8 bases. V lost 7 bases to trimming and J lost 5 bases; unmatched junction nucleotides: 10. The CDR3 runs 13 residues. Germline lookup yields CDR1 DFQATT and CDR2 SNEGSKA (reference sequence). The CDR3: CSVTQGAFNEQYF. The CDR3 nucleotides are TGCAGTGTCACGCAGGGGGCTTTCAACGAGCAGTACTTC.

This chain uses TRBV28 with TRBJ2-7; 9 bases align to TRBD1. Germline CDR1 MDHEN, CDR2 SYDVKM. The CDR3 covers 14 residues. The V and J ends lost 6 bases and 1 base, in that order; junction bases with no gene match: 4. The CDR3 loop reads CASRRQGGSYEQYF. The CDR3 nucleotides read TGTGCCAGCAGGCGACAGGGGGGGTCCTACGAGCAGTACTTC.

Concerning this clonotype itself: A single base separates this from a much larger clone, so it may be a read error. J is TRBJ2-1 and V is TRBV20-1; 8 bases line up with TRBD2. Germline V gene sequence: CDR1 DFQATT, CDR2 SNEGSKA (reference sequence). The CDR3 runs to 14 residues. The CDR3, as DNA: TGCAGTGCTAGAAAGCGGGAGATCTTTAATGAGCAGTCCTTC. Protein product: CSARKREIFNEQSF.

CDR3 residues: CASHRLAVNTGELFF. The CDR3 bases are TGTGCCAGCCATCGACTAGCAGTGAACACCGGGGAGCTGTTTTTT. The chain joins TRBV6-1 to TRBJ2-2, with 7 bases that match TRBD2. The V segment lost 8 bases and the J segment 1 base; nucleotides outside the gene matches: 7. Germline loops: CDR1 MNHNS, CDR2 SASEGT. The CDR3 is 15 residues long.

In its sample, this clonotype was seen many times. J is TRBJ2-7 and V is TRBV28; 12 bases line up with TRBD1. Germline CDR1 and CDR2: MDHEN and SYDVKM. J lost 11 bases, V lost 3 bases, and 14 bases had no gene match. This CDR3 is 16 amino acids long. The CDR3 spells CASSFGPTGTGGDEYF. CDR3 coding DNA: TGTGCCAGCAGTTTTGGTCCCACCGGGACAGGGGGCGATGAGTACTTC.

This clonotype was recorded at least ten times. The chain links TRBV28 to TRBJ2-6, with D maybe TRBD1 (6 bases). CDR1 is MDHEN, CDR2 SYDVKM, per germline. The V gene lost 5 bases and the J gene lost 1 base, with 9 bases spanning the gap. The CDR3 runs 15 residues. This CDR3 is CASSPQGSGANVLTF. The CDR3 nucleotides are TGTGCCAGCAGTCCTCAGGGGTCTGGGGCCAACGTCCTGACTTTC. Drawing the rest from reference TRBV28 and TRBJ2-6, the complete variable domain is DVKVTQSSRYLVKRTGEKVFLECVQDMDHENMFWYRQDPGLGLRLIYFSYDVKMKEKGDIPEGYSVSREKKERFSLILESASTNQTSMYLCASSPQGSGANVLTFGAGSRLTVL.

The chain recombines TRBV12-3 or TRBV12-4 with TRBJ2-3; TRBD2 aligns across 15 bases. CDR3 length: 18 residues. The ends lost 5 bases at V and 1 base at J; junction bases unmatched: 7. In DNA, the CDR3 is TGTGCCAGCAGTCTCGGACTAGCGGGAGGGCCTGGCACAGATACGCAGTATTTT. It translates to CASSLGLAGGPGTDTQYF.

This clonotype has ten or more counts. The chain recombines TRBV30 with TRBJ2-1; 11 bases map to TRBD2. With 5 bases clipped from V and 2 bases from J, the junction kept 2 bases outside the gene matches. Looked up from germline, CDR1 is GTSNPN and CDR2 is SVGIG (reference sequence). The CDR3 length is 14 residues. The CDR3 region has the DNA TGTGCCTGGGTAGCGGGAGGGCCCTACAATGAGCAGTTCTTC. It is translated as CAWVAGGPYNEQFF.

The chain couples TRBV10-3 to TRBJ2-1, with D tentatively TRBD1 or TRBD2 (5 bases each). V lost 4 bases and J lost 2, with 12 bases in between. Germline assignment: CDR1 ENHRY and CDR2 SYGVKD. This CDR3 comprises 15 residues. CDR3: CAISVGGVTYNEQFF. CDR3 in DNA: TGTGCCATCAGTGTTGGGGGAGTGACCTACAATGAGCAGTTCTTC.

The J gene is TRBJ1-2, the V gene TRBV19, with 7 nucleotides matching TRBD1. The CDR3 extends over 14 amino acids. The germline CDR1 and CDR2 sequences are LNHDA and SQIVND (reference sequence). V was pared by 4 bases and J by 3 bases, with 5 bases of the junction left unmatched. CDR3 residues: CASSTGQADYGYTF. The DNA for the CDR3 is TGTGCCAGTAGTACCGGACAGGCTGACTATGGCTACACCTTC.

Here the CDR3 reads CASSLGASGTETQYF. CDR3 bases: TGCGCCAGCAGCTTGGGGGCTAGCGGGACGGAGACCCAGTACTTC. This chain joins TRBV5-1 and TRBJ2-5; 9 nucleotides align to TRBD2. J was trimmed by 5 bases and V by 0 bases; bases with no gene match: 5. The length of the CDR3 is 15 residues. The germline gives CDR1 SGHRS, CDR2 YFSETQ.

The table lists this clonotype with a few counts. This chain connects TRBV11-2 to TRBJ2-2; possibly TRBD1 for D (6 bases). Germline V CDR1 and CDR2: SGHAT, FQNNGV. This CDR3 has 13 amino acids. Trimming took off 5 bases at V and 6 bases at J, with 10 bases between the two ends. For the CDR3, the DNA is TGTGCCAGCAGCACTGCAGGGGCCGGGGAGCTGTTTTTT. This translates into CASSTAGAGELFF.